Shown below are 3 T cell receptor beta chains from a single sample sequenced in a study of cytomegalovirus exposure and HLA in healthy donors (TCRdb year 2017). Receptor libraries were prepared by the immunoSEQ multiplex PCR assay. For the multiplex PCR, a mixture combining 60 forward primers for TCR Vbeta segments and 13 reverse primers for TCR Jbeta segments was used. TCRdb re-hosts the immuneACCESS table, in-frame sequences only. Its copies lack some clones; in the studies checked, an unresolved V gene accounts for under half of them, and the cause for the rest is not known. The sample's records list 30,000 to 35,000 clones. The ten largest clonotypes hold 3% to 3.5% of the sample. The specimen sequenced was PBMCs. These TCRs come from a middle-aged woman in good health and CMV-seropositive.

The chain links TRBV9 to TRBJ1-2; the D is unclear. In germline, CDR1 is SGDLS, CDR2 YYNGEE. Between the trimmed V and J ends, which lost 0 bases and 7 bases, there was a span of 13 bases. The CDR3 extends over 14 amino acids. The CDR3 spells CASSVVAGAGGYTF. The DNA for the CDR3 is TGTGCCAGCAGCGTAGTAGCCGGTGCCGGTGGCTACACCTTC.

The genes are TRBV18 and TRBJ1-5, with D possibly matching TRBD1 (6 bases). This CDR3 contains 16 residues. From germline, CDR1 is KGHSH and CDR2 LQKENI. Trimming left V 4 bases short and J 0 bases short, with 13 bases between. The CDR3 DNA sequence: TGTGCCAGCTCACTATCGACAGGCCCTAGCAATCAGCCCCAGCATTTT. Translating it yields CASSLSTGPSNQPQHF.

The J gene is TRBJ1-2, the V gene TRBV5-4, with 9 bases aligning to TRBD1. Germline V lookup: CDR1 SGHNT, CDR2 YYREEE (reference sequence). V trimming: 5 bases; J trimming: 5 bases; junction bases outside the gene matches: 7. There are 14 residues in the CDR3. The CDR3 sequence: CASSRTGATYGYTF. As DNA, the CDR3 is TGTGCCAGCAGTCGGACAGGGGCGACTTATGGCTACACCTTC.